The 6 T cell receptor beta chains given below trace back to one sample, sequenced in a study of cytomegalovirus exposure and HLA in healthy donors. PCR amplification relied on 60 Vbeta primers (plus 13 Jbeta primers). The repertoire was sequenced with immunoSEQ multiplex PCR; TCRdb's copy has only in-frame clones and lacks some. The repertoire holds 150,000 to 200,000 clones, approximately 80% seen once, with roughly 2.8% in the top ten. The sample consisted of PBMCs. The receptors shown here come from a woman between 35 and 50 years old in good health and CMV-seropositive.

J is TRBJ2-7 and V is TRBV5-4, with 11 positions matching TRBD2. With 4 bases clipped from V and 5 bases from J, the junction kept 11 bases outside the gene matches. This CDR3 contains 16 residues. Germline CDR1 and CDR2: SGHNT and YYREEE (reference sequence). CDR3 sequence (DNA): TGTGCCAGCAGCCCCTTAGCGGGAGGGTCGGGGGACGAGCAGTACTTC. The encoded protein is CASSPLAGGSGDEQYF.

The chain uses TRBV6-6 and TRBJ2-7, with D tentatively TRBD2 (5 bases). V was trimmed by 6 bases and J by 7 bases, leaving 22 bases between them. There are 15 residues in the CDR3. Germline V gives CDR1 MNHNY, CDR2 SVGAGI (reference sequence). CDR3: CASSPAGGPTSEQYF. The CDR3 DNA sequence: TGTGCCAGCAGCCCCGCGGGCGGCCCTACTTCTGAGCAGTACTTC.

The rearrangement joins TRBV28 to TRBJ1-5, with no clear D. CDR1 and CDR2 from the germline V gene are MDHEN and SYDVKM. The CDR3 extends over 13 amino acids. The V and J ends lost 6 bases and 0 bases respectively, with 6 bases between them. CDR3 loop: CASRPYSNQPQHF. For the CDR3, the DNA is TGTGCCAGCAGACCCTATAGCAATCAGCCCCAGCATTTT.

This rearrangement joins TRBV9 to TRBJ1-1; 7 nucleotides agree with TRBD1. V shed 2 bases, J shed 1 base, and the junction held 5 bases outside the gene matches. Germline assignment: CDR1 SGDLS and CDR2 YYNGEE. This CDR3 is built from 15 residues. The CDR3 region has the DNA TGTGCCAGCAGCGTGACAGGGTCTGGGAACACTGAAGCTTTCTTT. Translating it yields CASSVTGSGNTEAFF.

This clone was seen only a few times. The rearrangement uses TRBV19 and TRBJ2-4, with 11 bases matching TRBD2. Germline V gene data show CDR1 as LNHDA and CDR2 as SQIVND (reference sequence). V dropped 8 bases and J dropped 8; count of bases not matched to a gene: 8. The CDR3 has 14 residues. CDR3 protein: CASSVSGGAYIQYF. DNA of the CDR3: TGTGCCAGTTCGGTTAGCGGGGGGGCCTACATTCAGTACTTC.

The J gene is TRBJ2-3, the V gene TRBV29-1, with 7 bases fitting TRBD1. Germline loops: CDR1 SQVTM, CDR2 ANQGSEA. The CDR3 loop spans 14 amino acids. Losses at the gene ends were 6 bases for V and 2 bases for J; bases not matched to a gene: 8. The DNA for the CDR3 is TGCAGCGTCTTCGACAGGGCCTTCACAGATACGCAGTATTTT. Its translation: CSVFDRAFTDTQYF.